A selection of T cell receptor beta chains follows, all from one sample in a study of blood T cell repertoires in COVID-19. Produced via immunoSEQ multiplex PCR; TCRdb's table is partial and in-frame only. In the table there are 250,000 to 350,000 clones, roughly 85% of which are singletons. The sequenced material came from PBMCs or T cells enriched from blood (not recorded which). These receptor sequences come from a woman in her thirties or forties who had recovered from COVID-19. The CDR3 runs from the conserved cysteine through the conserved F or W. D genes are given only for firm matches. Rows give clone size only sometimes, using once, few, many, or a class for an expanded clone.

size: .
J: TRBJ2-2
V: TRBV5-1
D: TRBD2
CDR3: CASSYRTSDTGELFF
DNA: TGCGCCAGCAGCTACCGGACTAGCGACACCGGGGAGCTGTTTTTT

size: .
J: TRBJ2-3
V: TRBV3-1/TRBV3-2
D: .
CDR3: CASSRLGQTNTDTQYF
DNA: TGTGCCAGCAGCCGGCTAGGACAGACAAACACAGATACGCAGTATTTT

size: .
J: TRBJ2-7
V: TRBV4-3
D: .
CDR3: CASSQDGDTVYEQYF
DNA: TGCGCCAGCAGCCAAGACGGGGATACCGTCTACGAGCAGTACTTC

size: .
J: TRBJ2-1
V: TRBV19
D: TRBD2
CDR3: CASSVLAETNEQFF
DNA: TGTGCCAGTAGTGTACTAGCGGAGACAAATGAGCAGTTCTTC

size: .
J: TRBJ2-6
V: TRBV5-1
D: .
CDR3: CASRYIDGGTNVLTF
DNA: TGCGCCAGCAGATACATAGACGGAGGGACCAACGTCCTGACTTTC

size: .
J: TRBJ2-3
V: TRBV6-5
D: .
CDR3: CASSWQGGARGTQYF
DNA: TGTGCCAGCAGTTGGCAAGGGGGGGCGAGGGGTACGCAGTATTTT

size: once
J: TRBJ2-1
V: TRBV19
D: TRBD2
CDR3: CASSIDREGEQFF
DNA: TGTGCCAGTAGTATAGACAGGGAGGGTGAGCAGTTCTTC

size: .
J: TRBJ2-7
V: TRBV28
D: .
CDR3: CASSLYSYEQYF
DNA: TGTGCCAGCAGTTTGTACTCCTACGAGCAGTACTTC

size: .
J: TRBJ2-1
V: TRBV10-3
D: TRBD2
CDR3: CAISGLLAGDNEQFF
DNA: TGTGCCATCAGTGGTTTACTAGCGGGGGACAATGAGCAGTTCTTC

size: .
J: TRBJ1-3
V: TRBV4-3
D: .
CDR3: CASSQDRGLYSGNTIYF
DNA: TGCGCCAGCAGCCAAGATCGGGGTCTCTACTCTGGAAACACCATATATTTT

size: .
J: TRBJ2-1
V: TRBV28
D: TRBD2
CDR3: CASSPDRAGGEQFF
DNA: TGTGCCAGCAGTCCCGACAGGGCGGGGGGGGAGCAGTTCTTC

size: .
J: TRBJ2-7
V: TRBV19
D: .
CDR3: CASSSTRDSMSYEQYF
DNA: TGTGCCAGTAGTTCAACTCGGGACTCCATGTCCTACGAGCAGTACTTC

size: .
J: TRBJ1-4
V: TRBV3-1/TRBV3-2
D: TRBD1
CDR3: CASRTGTDEKLFF
DNA: TGTGCCAGCAGGACCGGGACAGATGAAAAACTGTTTTTT

size: .
J: TRBJ2-2
V: TRBV7-9
D: .
CDR3: CASSRDTGELFF
DNA: TGTGCCAGCAGCCGGGACACCGGGGAGCTGTTTTTT

size: .
J: TRBJ1-3
V: TRBV19
D: .
CDR3: CASSTTGSHSGNTIYF
DNA: TGTGCCAGTAGTACGACAGGCTCCCACTCTGGAAACACCATATATTTT

size: once
J: TRBJ2-2
V: TRBV9
D: .
CDR3: CASSVAAGELFF
DNA: TGTGCCAGCAGCGTAGCGGCCGGGGAGCTGTTTTTT

size: .
J: TRBJ2-6
V: TRBV19
D: .
CDR3: CASNQRRETGANVLTF
DNA: TGTGCCAGTAATCAGAGAAGGGAGACCGGGGCCAACGTCCTGACTTTC

size: .
J: TRBJ1-2
V: TRBV7-2
D: .
CDR3: CASSLVAGPGGYGYTF
DNA: TGTGCCAGCAGCTTAGTGGCGGGACCGGGGGGTTATGGCTACACCTTC

size: .
J: TRBJ2-4
V: TRBV11-2
D: TRBD1
CDR3: CASSPDRAAKNIQYF
DNA: TGTGCCAGCAGCCCGGACAGGGCCGCCAAAAACATTCAGTACTTC

size: .
J: TRBJ2-1
V: TRBV21-1
D: .
CDR3: CASREVSSYNEQFF
DNA: TGTGCCAGCAGAGAGGTAAGCTCCTACAATGAGCAGTTCTTC

size: .
J: TRBJ2-7
V: TRBV9
D: TRBD1
CDR3: CASSVDETGYEQYF
DNA: TGTGCCAGCAGCGTAGACGAGACAGGGTACGAGCAGTACTTC

size: .
J: TRBJ2-7
V: TRBV28
D: .
CDR3: CASSLGLPYEQYF
DNA: TGTGCCAGCAGTTTAGGGCTCCCCTACGAGCAGTACTTC

size: .
J: TRBJ1-3
V: TRBV15
D: .
CDR3: CATSSAGTGNTIYF
DNA: TGTGCCACCAGCAGTGCAGGGACTGGAAACACCATATATTTT

size: .
J: TRBJ2-7
V: TRBV21-1
D: .
CDR3: CANRLRSYEQYF
DNA: TGTGCCAACCGACTACGTTCCTACGAGCAGTACTTC

size: few
J: TRBJ2-2
V: TRBV28
D: TRBD1
CDR3: CASSYRDSFTGELFF
DNA: TGTGCCAGCAGTTACCGGGACAGCTTCACCGGGGAGCTGTTTTTT

size: .
J: TRBJ1-4
V: TRBV5-1
D: .
CDR3: CASSLVPGVNEKLFF
DNA: TGCGCCAGCAGCTTGGTTCCGGGGGTTAATGAAAAACTGTTTTTT

size: .
J: TRBJ1-2
V: TRBV6-2/TRBV6-3
D: .
CDR3: CASSAPPLGSGYTF
DNA: TGTGCCAGCAGCGCACCCCCGTTGGGGAGTGGCTACACCTTC

size: .
J: TRBJ2-1
V: TRBV28
D: .
CDR3: CASSLDTIYNEQFF
DNA: TGTGCCAGCAGTTTAGACACAATTTACAATGAGCAGTTCTTC

size: .
J: TRBJ1-2
V: TRBV9
D: .
CDR3: CASSPRGGGYGYTF
DNA: TGTGCCAGCAGCCCCAGAGGGGGTGGCTATGGCTACACCTTC

size: .
J: TRBJ2-7
V: TRBV2
D: TRBD2
CDR3: CASSEEGVGGPGSYEQYF
DNA: TGTGCCAGCAGTGAAGAGGGAGTGGGAGGGCCCGGCTCCTACGAGCAGTACTTC

size: few
J: TRBJ2-1
V: TRBV7-9
D: TRBD2
CDR3: CASSEQLAGGKNEQFF
DNA: TGTGCCAGCAGCGAACAACTAGCGGGAGGCAAAAATGAGCAGTTCTTC

size: .
J: TRBJ1-5
V: TRBV28
D: .
CDR3: CASSLLAGSNQPQHF
DNA: TGTGCCAGCAGTTTATTGGCAGGTAGCAATCAGCCCCAGCATTTT

size: .
J: TRBJ2-7
V: TRBV7-9
D: .
CDR3: CASSLAARPHEQYF
DNA: TGTGCCAGCAGCTTAGCGGCCAGGCCCCACGAGCAGTACTTC

size: .
J: TRBJ2-2
V: TRBV3-1/TRBV3-2
D: TRBD2
CDR3: CASSQGLAGAGELFF
DNA: TGTGCCAGCAGCCAAGGACTAGCGGGGGCCGGGGAGCTGTTTTTT

size: few
J: TRBJ2-3
V: TRBV5-4
D: TRBD1
CDR3: CASSLAVRGTDTQYF
DNA: TGTGCCAGCAGCTTGGCGGTCAGGGGGACAGATACGCAGTATTTT

size: .
J: TRBJ2-6
V: TRBV28
D: .
CDR3: CASSLPFVSGANVLTF
DNA: TGTGCCAGCAGTTTACCGTTCGTGTCCGGGGCCAACGTCCTGACTTTC

size: .
J: TRBJ1-2
V: TRBV4-3
D: .
CDR3: CASSPTGQNAGGYTF
DNA: TGCGCCAGCAGCCCGACAGGACAGAACGCTGGTGGCTACACCTTC

size: .
J: TRBJ2-1
V: TRBV9
D: .
CDR3: CASSLTLGSYNEQFF
DNA: TGTGCCAGCAGCCTAACCCTAGGCTCCTACAATGAGCAGTTCTTC

size: .
J: TRBJ1-6
V: TRBV30
D: .
CDR3: CAWSPRGFANSPLHF
DNA: TGTGCCTGGAGTCCCCGAGGATTTGCTAATTCACCCCTCCACTTT

size: .
J: TRBJ2-4
V: TRBV18
D: TRBD2
CDR3: CASSPPGPGGKNIQYF
DNA: TGTGCCAGCTCTCCGCCGGGGCCGGGAGGGAAAAACATTCAGTACTTC

size: .
J: TRBJ2-7
V: TRBV7-9
D: .
CDR3: CASSFFDSRYEQYF
DNA: TGTGCCAGCAGCTTCTTCGACAGCAGATACGAGCAGTACTTC

size: few
J: TRBJ2-7
V: TRBV10-3
D: TRBD1
CDR3: CATRGQYYEQYF
DNA: TGTGCCACAAGGGGACAGTACTACGAGCAGTACTTC